Presented here are 5 T cell receptor beta chains from one specimen sequenced in a study of neoadjuvant anti-PD-1 for oral cavity cancer. The repertoire was sequenced with immunoSEQ multiplex PCR; TCRdb's copy has only in-frame clones and lacks some. The sample contains 33,000 or so clones, more than 65% of which appear only once. Indicated time point: after neoadjuvant nivolumab, at surgical resection. The input for sequencing was PBMCs, taken after nivolumab (anti-PD-1) treatment. The receptors come from a person between 35 and 79 years old with oral cavity squamous cell carcinoma.

V usage is TRBV6-6 and J usage is TRBJ2-5, with a tentative D call TRBD1 (6 bases). Between the trimmed V and J ends, which lost 0 bases and 5 bases, there was a span of 13 bases. The CDR3 consists of 15 residues. Germline V gene data show CDR1 as MNHNY and CDR2 as SVGAGI (reference sequence). CDR3 in amino acids: CASSYSGAGIETQYF. In nucleotides, the CDR3 is TGTGCCAGCAGTTACTCGGGGGCAGGGATCGAGACCCAGTACTTC.

The V and J genes are TRBV7-6 and TRBJ1-2; possible D gene TRBD1, 6 bases. The CDR3 is 15 residues long. The V end lost 7 bases, the J end lost 6 bases, and 21 bases lay between the germline ends. Per the germline V gene, CDR1 is SGHVS and CDR2 is FNYEAQ. CDR3 protein: CASTLIPPGADGYTF. CDR3 coding DNA: TGTGCCAGCACTTTGATCCCCCCGGGGGCGGATGGCTACACCTTC.

The CDR3, as DNA: TGTGCCAGCAGTTACAGCAGGGGCGAGGGACAGCCCCAGCATTTT. Its protein product is CASSYSRGEGQPQHF. This chain connects TRBV6-6 to TRBJ1-5; D might be TRBD1 (6 bases). Trimming left V 2 bases short and J 7 bases short, with 15 bases between. The CDR3 sequence is 15 residues long. From germline, CDR1 is MNHNY and CDR2 SVGAGI (reference sequence).

The chain links TRBV6-5 to TRBJ2-7, with D tentatively TRBD1 or TRBD2 (5 bases each). The V end was cut by 8 bases, the J end by 7 bases, with 21 bases between. CDR3 length: 14 residues. Germline CDR1 reads MNHEY; CDR2 reads SVGAGI. CDR3 amino acids: CASAFGTRMREQYF. In nucleotides, the CDR3 is TGTGCCAGCGCCTTCGGGACCCGGATGAGGGAGCAGTACTTC.

The V call is TRBV6-1, the J call TRBJ2-3; a possible D gene is TRBD1 (5 bases). Germline CDR1 and CDR2: MNHNS and SASEGT. The CDR3 runs to 14 residues. Trimming removed 6 bases from V and 3 bases from J, with 13 bases in between. The CDR3 is CASRPQGGTDTQYF. The CDR3 nucleotides read TGTGCCAGCAGACCCCAGGGTGGAACAGATACGCAGTATTTT.